Presented here are 30 T cell receptor beta chains from one specimen sequenced in a study of T-cell memory formation after mild COVID-19. TCRdb ran MiXCR on the 5' RACE reads and lists one entry per CDR3 protein. The data show about 400,000 distinct CDR3 sequences, around 22% seen once. Input material: PBMCs or a T cell subset sorted from them (not recorded which). These receptors were collected from an adult woman who had mild COVID-19 (a few samples of this study predate the infection). Cell type and time point are not known.

The V gene is TRBV6-5, the J gene TRBJ2-5; the D is unclear. The CDR3 covers 14 residues. Trimming took off 6 bases at V and 0 bases at J, with 11 bases between the two ends. Germline-derived CDR1 and CDR2 are MNHEY and SVGAGI. CDR3 residues: CASSFDSYQETQYF. The CDR3 nucleotides read TGTGCCAGCAGCTTCGACTCGTACCAAGAGACCCAGTACTTC.

The chain combines TRBV3-1 with TRBJ1-3; no reliable D call. Germline V gene data show CDR1 as LGHDT and CDR2 as YNNKEL (reference sequence). With 0 bases removed from V and 3 bases from J, the gap between germline ends came to 9 bases. The CDR3 runs to 15 residues. The CDR3 sequence: CASSQELDLGNTIYF. The CDR3 DNA reads as TGTGCCAGCAGCCAAGAATTGGACCTTGGAAACACCATATATTTT.

V and J are TRBV7-2 and TRBJ2-3, with a possible D match to TRBD2 (6 bases). V was shortened by 5 bases and J by 0 bases, with 18 bases between the two germline ends. The CDR3 is 17 amino acids. CDR1 SGHTA and CDR2 FQGNSA come from the germline V gene. For the CDR3, the DNA is TGTGCCAGCAGCCCTGGTTCTGGCGGGACTAGCACAGATACGCAGTATTTT. It yields the protein CASSPGSGGTSTDTQYF. Combining the CDR3 with reference TRBV7-2 and TRBJ2-3 gives the whole variable domain GAGVSQSPSNKVTEKGKDVELRCDPISGHTALYWYRQSLGQGLEFLIYFQGNSAPDKSGLPSDRFSAERTGGSVSTLTIQRTQQEDSAVYLCASSPGSGGTSTDTQYFGPGTRLTVL.

The chain links TRBV24-1 to TRBJ2-5, with 7 bases that match TRBD1. The CDR3 is 16 amino acids. Germline CDR1 KGHDR, CDR2 SFDVKD. V shed 2 bases, J shed 3 bases, and the junction held 8 bases outside the gene matches. DNA for the CDR3: TGTGCCACCAGTGATTCATACAGGGGTGGCGAAGAGACCCAGTACTTC. Translation gives CATSDSYRGGEETQYF.

This chain joins TRBV12-3 or TRBV12-4 and TRBJ2-1, with D possibly matching TRBD2 (7 bases). CDR3 length equals 14 residues. V shed 8 bases and J shed 0 bases, with 11 bases lying between them. The CDR3 sequence is CASRGGSSYNEQFF. CDR3 nucleotide sequence: TGTGCCAGCCGCGGGGGCAGCTCCTACAATGAGCAGTTCTTC.

The rearrangement uses TRBV20-1 and TRBJ2-3; no clear D gene. With 1 base removed from V and 6 bases from J, the gap between germline ends came to 14 bases. CDR3 size: 14 residues. Germline V gene sequence: CDR1 DFQATT, CDR2 SNEGSKA (reference sequence). CDR3 DNA sequence: TGCAGTGCTAGAGTAGCTCTTGGGCCGGATACGCAGTATTTT. This gives the protein CSARVALGPDTQYF.

This clonotype was found a few times. The gene calls are TRBV15 and TRBJ2-5; D is unclear. The V end lost 0 bases, the J end lost 5 bases, and 10 bases lay between the germline ends. CDR3 length: 14 residues. CDR1 is LNHNV and CDR2 is YYDKDF in the germline V gene (reference sequence). CDR3 amino acids: CATSRDRAAETQYF. The CDR3 nucleotides read TGTGCCACCAGCAGAGATCGCGCCGCGGAGACCCAGTACTTC.

The V call is TRBV25-1, the J call TRBJ2-3, with 9 bases aligning to TRBD1. This CDR3 has 15 residues. Germline trimming cut 6 bases from V and 2 bases from J; bases unmatched to any gene: 6. Germline lookup yields CDR1 MGHDK and CDR2 SYGVNS. The CDR3 nucleotides read TGTGCCAGCAGCAGAGACAGGGGGACCACAGATACGCAGTATTTT. As protein: CASSRDRGTTDTQYF.

This clonotype has more than one count but fewer than ten. The rearrangement joins TRBV5-1 to TRBJ2-2; 8 positions match TRBD2. Germline values: CDR1 SGHRS, CDR2 YFSETQ. The CDR3 length is 16 residues. J gave up 2 bases and V 4 bases, and 7 bases lay outside the gene matches. The CDR3 loop reads CASSGTGGLNTGELFF. CDR3 nucleotides: TGCGCCAGCAGCGGAACGGGGGGGCTTAACACCGGGGAGCTGTTTTTT.

This clonotype was observed once. The chain links TRBV3-1 to TRBJ2-7, with 8 bases matching TRBD1. The J segment lost 4 bases and the V segment lost 1 base, leaving 9 bases of the junction unmatched. This CDR3 comprises 16 residues. Germline loops: CDR1 LGHDT, CDR2 YNNKEL (reference sequence). The CDR3 DNA sequence: TGTGCCAGCAGCCAAGGGATAACAGGGGGTTATTACGAGCAGTACTTC. Translating it yields CASSQGITGGYYEQYF.

CDR3 sequence: CSVEVADRGGPYEQYF. The CDR3 nucleotides are TGCAGCGTTGAAGTCGCCGACAGGGGAGGCCCCTACGAGCAGTACTTC. The chain employs TRBV29-1 and TRBJ2-7; 8 nucleotides align to TRBD1. The CDR3 is 16 amino acids. With 1 base clipped from V and 2 bases from J, the junction kept 10 bases outside the gene matches. From germline, CDR1 is SQVTM and CDR2 ANQGSEA.

The sample holds a few counts of this clonotype. The rearrangement joins TRBV6-5 to TRBJ2-6; D is undetermined. The germline V gene has CDR1 MNHEY and CDR2 SVGAGI. V dropped 5 bases and J dropped 0 bases, with 14 bases sitting between them. This CDR3 contains 17 residues. The CDR3 loop is CASSKQISSSGANVLTF. The CDR3 DNA follows: TGTGCCAGCAGTAAACAGATCTCCTCCTCTGGGGCCAACGTCCTGACTTTC.

The CDR3 region has the DNA TGTGCCAGCAGCTTTCCCGGGGGCCGGGCAGATACGCAGTATTTT. It codes for CASSFPGGRADTQYF. The rearrangement links TRBV7-2 to TRBJ2-3, with D possibly being TRBD1 or TRBD2 (6 bases each). V was shortened by 3 bases and J by 4 bases, with 14 bases between the two germline ends. The CDR3 has 15 residues. Per the germline V gene, CDR1 is SGHTA and CDR2 is FQGNSA.

The chain employs TRBV20-1 and TRBJ1-1; a weak D match, TRBD1 (6 bases). This CDR3 region has 17 residues. Trimming shortened V by 0 bases and J by 0 bases, and 17 bases separated the two germline ends. Germline loops: CDR1 DFQATT, CDR2 SNEGSKA (reference sequence). In DNA form, the CDR3 reads TGCAGTGCTAGAGATTGGGGGAAGGGGGACATGAACACTGAAGCTTTCTTT. Its protein product is CSARDWGKGDMNTEAFF.

The chain has TRBV6-5 and TRBJ2-5, with a tentative D call TRBD1 (6 bases). The V end was cut by 0 bases, the J end by 2 bases, with 22 bases between. CDR1 is MNHEY and CDR2 is SVGAGI in the germline V gene. The length of the CDR3 is 19 residues. The CDR3 DNA follows: TGTGCCAGCAGTTACTCGAGCTGGGGGCCTCAAATCCTTCAAGAGACCCAGTACTTC. It translates to CASSYSSWGPQILQETQYF.

As regards this clonotype: At one of its ends the junction is not consistent with the germline gene, which may arise from a read error. This chain connects TRBV7-9 to TRBJ2-1, with D uncertain. Germline values: CDR1 SEHNR, CDR2 FQNEAQ (reference sequence). The CDR3 sequence is 14 residues long. The CDR3 DNA reads TGTGCCGGCAGCTTAGTGGTCGGTTACAATGAGCAGTTCTTC. This sequence encodes CAGSLVVGYNEQFF.

This clonotype is a singleton in its sample. The chain has TRBV7-9 and TRBJ2-5, with D possibly being TRBD2 (6 bases). CDR3 size: 14 residues. CDR1 and CDR2 from the germline V gene are SEHNR and FQNEAQ (reference sequence). Deletions cut 8 bases from V and 5 bases from J, with 18 bases between. This CDR3 reads CASRDSNPRETQYF. As DNA, the CDR3 is TGTGCCAGCCGGGACTCTAACCCCAGGGAGACCCAGTACTTC.

CDR3 nucleotides: TGTGCCAGCAGCCGGGATCCCTCAGAGACCCAGTACTTC. Encoded protein: CASSRDPSETQYF. The rearrangement joins TRBV7-2 to TRBJ2-5; TRBD2 might be the D (5 bases). Trimming cost V 5 bases and J 4 bases, with 11 bases left between them. The length of the CDR3 is 13 residues. Germline CDR1 and CDR2: SGHTA and FQGNSA.

This clonotype appeared a few times. The rearrangement links TRBV7-8 to TRBJ2-3; D might be TRBD2 (6 bases). The CDR3 is 16 residues long. Trimming removed 4 bases at V and 0 bases at J, with 14 bases between. In germline, CDR1 is SGHVS, CDR2 FQNEAQ. The DNA for the CDR3 is TGTGCCAGCAGCTCCCGGGGGACTCGGAGCACAGATACGCAGTATTTT. Encoded protein: CASSSRGTRSTDTQYF.

The V call is TRBV7-3, the J call TRBJ2-1, with D perhaps being TRBD1 or TRBD2 (6 bases each). Deletions cut 1 base from V and 4 bases from J, with 14 bases between. The CDR3 loop spans 16 amino acids. Germline V gene lookup returns CDR1 SGHTA and CDR2 FQGTGA. The CDR3 bases are TGTGCCAGCAGCTTAAATCCGGGGGCGCTTTACAATGAGCAGTTCTTC. Its translation is CASSLNPGALYNEQFF.

This clonotype has more than one count but fewer than ten. This chain links TRBV7-9 with TRBJ2-2, with 11 bases matching TRBD2. J lost 1 base, V lost 5 bases, and 9 bases had no gene match. Germline V CDR1 and CDR2: SEHNR, FQNEAQ (reference sequence). This CDR3 region has 18 residues. CDR3 region: CASSPRRTSGLNTGELFF. For the CDR3, the DNA is TGTGCCAGCAGCCCTCGCCGGACTAGCGGGCTGAACACCGGGGAGCTGTTTTTT. Together with reference TRBV7-9 and TRBJ2-2, the CDR3 gives the full variable domain: DTGVSQNPRHKITKRGQNVTFRCDPISEHNRLYWYRQTLGQGPEFLTYFQNEAQLEKSRLLSDRFSAERPKGSFSTLEIQRTEQGDSAMYLCASSPRRTSGLNTGELFFGEGSRLTVL.

This clonotype is labeled as medium-sized. The rearrangement uses TRBV7-9 and TRBJ2-7, with TRBD2 identical over 7 bases. CDR3 length equals 17 residues. Germline CDR1 is SEHNR and CDR2 is FQNEAQ (reference sequence). V shed 8 bases and J 0 bases; nucleotides not matched to a gene: 16. CDR3 sequence: CASPPSAPGGSSYEQYF. CDR3 in DNA: TGTGCCAGCCCCCCCAGCGCCCCAGGCGGGAGCTCCTACGAGCAGTACTTC.

This clonotype was observed many times. V usage is TRBV6-5 and J usage is TRBJ1-4, with a weak D call TRBD1 (5 bases). Germline V CDR1 and CDR2: MNHEY, SVGAGI. V dropped 5 bases and J dropped 8 bases, with 15 bases sitting between them. CDR3 size: 14 residues. CDR3 sequence (DNA): TGTGCCAGCAGTCCTCGGGACCTGGGGGAAAAACTGTTTTTT. Its translation is CASSPRDLGEKLFF.

The chain is built from TRBV7-9 and TRBJ2-5, with D maybe TRBD1 (5 bases). This CDR3 has 13 residues. Germline CDR1 reads SEHNR; CDR2 reads FQNEAQ (reference sequence). The V end lost 5 bases, the J end lost 5 bases, and 12 bases lay between the germline ends. CDR3 residues: CASSLGAAETQYF. The CDR3 DNA is TGTGCCAGCAGCCTAGGGGCAGCGGAGACCCAGTACTTC.

This rearrangement joins TRBV2 to TRBJ2-5; D call uncertain. V was shortened by 2 bases and J by 1 base, with 5 bases between the two germline ends. Germline values: CDR1 SNHLY, CDR2 FYNNEI. The CDR3 contains 13 residues. The CDR3 coding sequence is TGTGCCAGCAGTGAATGGATCCAAGAGACCCAGTACTTC. Translating it yields CASSEWIQETQYF.

This chain links TRBV6-2 or TRBV6-3 with TRBJ1-5; tentatively, D is TRBD1 (5 bases). This CDR3 is built from 15 residues. Germline V gene sequence: CDR1 MNHEY, CDR2 SVGEGT. V shed 5 bases and J shed 0 bases, with 11 bases lying between them. The CDR3 nucleotides read TGTGCCAGCAGTGAGCAGGGAGGTAGCAATCAGCCCCAGCATTTT. This sequence encodes CASSEQGGSNQPQHF.

V usage is TRBV12-3 or TRBV12-4 and J usage is TRBJ2-7, with D uncertain. Between the trimmed V and J ends, which lost 4 bases and 4 bases, there was a span of 11 bases. CDR3 length: 13 amino acids. CDR3 protein: CASSSAPKYEQYF. The CDR3 region has the DNA TGTGCCAGCAGTTCCGCTCCCAAGTACGAGCAGTACTTC.

This clonotype was seen more than once but under ten times. V and J are TRBV5-5 and TRBJ2-1, with 11 bases identical to TRBD2. This CDR3 comprises 15 residues. The junction had 3 bases not matched to a gene; V was cut back by 0 bases and J by 7 bases. Germline V lookup: CDR1 SGHKS, CDR2 YYEKEE (reference sequence). CDR3 DNA: TGTGCCAGCAGCTTGGGACTAGCGGGATGGAATGAGCAGTTCTTC. Translating it yields CASSLGLAGWNEQFF.

The V and J genes are TRBV12-3 or TRBV12-4 and TRBJ2-5; 8 nucleotides align to TRBD1. Losses at the gene ends were 5 bases for V and 4 bases for J; bases not matched to a gene: 9. The CDR3 totals 15 residues. For the CDR3, the DNA is TGTGCCAGCAGTCACAGGGGGGAGGTGAGAGAGACCCAGTACTTC. This sequence encodes CASSHRGEVRETQYF.

The chain employs TRBV7-3 and TRBJ1-6; a possible D gene is TRBD1 (5 bases). The CDR3 is made up of 16 amino acids. In germline, CDR1 is SGHTA, CDR2 FQGTGA. V was cut by 5 bases and J by 0 bases, with 11 bases left in between. The CDR3 spells CASSRRASSYNSPLHF. The DNA of the CDR3 is TGTGCCAGCAGCCGCAGGGCGAGCTCCTATAATTCACCCCTCCACTTT.